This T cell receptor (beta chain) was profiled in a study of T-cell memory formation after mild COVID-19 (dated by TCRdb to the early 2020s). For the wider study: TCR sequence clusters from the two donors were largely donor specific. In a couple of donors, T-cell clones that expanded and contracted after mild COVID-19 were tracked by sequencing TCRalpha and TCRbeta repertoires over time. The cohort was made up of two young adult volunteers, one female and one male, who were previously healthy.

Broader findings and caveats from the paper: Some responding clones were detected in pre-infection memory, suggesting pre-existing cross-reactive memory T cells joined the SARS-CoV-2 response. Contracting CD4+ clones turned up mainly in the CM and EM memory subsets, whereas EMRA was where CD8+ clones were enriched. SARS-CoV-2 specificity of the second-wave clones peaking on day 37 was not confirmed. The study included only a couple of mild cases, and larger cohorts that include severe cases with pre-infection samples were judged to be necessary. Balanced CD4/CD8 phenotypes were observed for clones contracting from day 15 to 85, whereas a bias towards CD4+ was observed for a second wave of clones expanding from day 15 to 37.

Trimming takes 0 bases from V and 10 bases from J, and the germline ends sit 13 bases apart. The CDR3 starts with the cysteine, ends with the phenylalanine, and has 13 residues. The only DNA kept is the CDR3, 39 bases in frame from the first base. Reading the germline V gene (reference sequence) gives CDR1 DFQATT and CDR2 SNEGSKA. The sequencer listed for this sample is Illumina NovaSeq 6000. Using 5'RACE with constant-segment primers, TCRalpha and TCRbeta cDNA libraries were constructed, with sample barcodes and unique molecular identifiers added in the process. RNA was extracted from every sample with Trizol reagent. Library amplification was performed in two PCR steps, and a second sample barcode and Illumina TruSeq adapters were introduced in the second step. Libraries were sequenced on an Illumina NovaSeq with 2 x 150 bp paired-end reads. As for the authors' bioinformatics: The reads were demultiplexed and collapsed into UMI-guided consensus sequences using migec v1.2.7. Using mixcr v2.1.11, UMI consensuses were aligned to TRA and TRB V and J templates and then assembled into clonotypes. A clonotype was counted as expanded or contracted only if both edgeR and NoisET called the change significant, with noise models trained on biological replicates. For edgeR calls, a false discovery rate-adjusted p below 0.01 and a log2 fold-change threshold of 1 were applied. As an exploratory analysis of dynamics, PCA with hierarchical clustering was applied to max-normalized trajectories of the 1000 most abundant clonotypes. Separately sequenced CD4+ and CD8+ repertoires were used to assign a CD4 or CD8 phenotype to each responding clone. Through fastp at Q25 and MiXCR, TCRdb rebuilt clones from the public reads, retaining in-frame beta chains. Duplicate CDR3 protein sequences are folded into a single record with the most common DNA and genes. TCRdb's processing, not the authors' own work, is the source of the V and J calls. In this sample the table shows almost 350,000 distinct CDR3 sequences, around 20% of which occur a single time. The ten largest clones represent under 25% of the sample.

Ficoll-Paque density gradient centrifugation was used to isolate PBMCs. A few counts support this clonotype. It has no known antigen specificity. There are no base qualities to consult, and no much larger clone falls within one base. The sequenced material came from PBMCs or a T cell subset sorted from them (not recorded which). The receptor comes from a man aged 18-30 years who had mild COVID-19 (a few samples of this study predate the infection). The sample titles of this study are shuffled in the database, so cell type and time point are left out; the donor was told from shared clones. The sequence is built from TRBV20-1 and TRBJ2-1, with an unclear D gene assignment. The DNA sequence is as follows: TGCAGTGCTAGAGATGAGTACCCCTGGGAGCAGTTCTTC. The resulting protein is CSARDEYPWEQFF.